The 25 T cell receptor beta chains below all came from one sample that was sequenced in a study of cytomegalovirus exposure and HLA in healthy donors. With 60 Vbeta and 13 Jbeta primers, the PCR was carried out. Profiled with immunoSEQ multiplex PCR; TCRdb holds only in-frame clones, not every one. The profile covers about 65,000 clones, with roughly 77% appearing a single time and around 4.7% taken by the ten largest. The specimen sequenced was PBMCs. The receptors were gathered from a woman in her 30s in good health and CMV-seronegative.

The chain employs TRBV6-5 and TRBJ2-7; perhaps TRBD1 as D (5 bases). Per germline, CDR1 MNHEY and CDR2 SVGAGI. V dropped 4 bases and J dropped 5 bases, with 12 bases sitting between them. CDR3 length equals 13 residues. CDR3 protein: CASSLLFRDEQYF. As DNA, the CDR3 is TGTGCCAGCAGTTTACTGTTCAGGGACGAGCAGTACTTC.

This clone appeared a single time. The chain carries TRBV7-7 and TRBJ2-2, with D unresolved. This CDR3 spans 14 amino acids. Trimming shortened V by 3 bases and J by 3 bases, and 8 bases separated the two germline ends. Germline CDR1 reads SSHAT; CDR2 reads FNYEAQ (reference sequence). CDR3 bases: TGTGCCAGCAGCTTCGAGGCGGACACCGGGGAGCTGTTTTTT. Translation: CASSFEADTGELFF.

This clone is classed as medium-sized. The gene calls are TRBV7-9 and TRBJ2-5; TRBD2 might be the D (5 bases). Germline CDR1 SEHNR, CDR2 FQNEAQ (reference sequence). This CDR3 contains 14 residues. Between the trimmed V and J ends, which lost 5 bases and 1 base, there was a span of 11 bases. In DNA form, the CDR3 reads TGTGCCAGCAGCGGGTCGGGGTTCCAAGAGACCCAGTACTTC. It codes for CASSGSGFQETQYF.

This clone showed up just a few times. The chain joins TRBV6-4 to TRBJ2-3, with D uncertain. The germline V and J ends were trimmed by 6 bases and 2 bases, with 9 bases remaining between them. Germline V CDR1 and CDR2: MRHNA, SNTAGT. The CDR3 runs to 13 residues. The CDR3 loop is CASSPGATDTQYF. Written as DNA, the CDR3 is TGTGCCAGCAGCCCCGGAGCCACAGATACGCAGTATTTT.

This chain links TRBV27 with TRBJ1-1, with TRBD1 as a possible D gene (5 bases). Germline assignment: CDR1 MNHEY and CDR2 SMNVEV (reference sequence). Trimming removed 6 bases at V and 2 bases at J, with 7 bases between. CDR3 length: 12 amino acids. This CDR3 reads CASSDRNTEAFF. DNA for the CDR3: TGTGCCAGCAGCGACAGAAACACTGAAGCTTTCTTT.

This clone was counted a single time. V gene TRBV10-3 combines with J gene TRBJ1-2; the match to TRBD1 covers 7 bases. The CDR3 covers 12 residues. CDR1 ENHRY and CDR2 SYGVKD come from the germline V gene. Trimming removed 10 bases from V and 6 bases from J; junction bases left unmatched: 8. CDR3 nucleotide sequence: TGTGCCAGCACCGGGACAGATAATGGCTACACCTTC. Protein product: CASTGTDNGYTF.

This clone showed up just a few times. This sequence joins TRBV2 and TRBJ2-7; TRBD1 matches 8 bases. The length of the CDR3 is 14 residues. Germline V gene lookup returns CDR1 SNHLY and CDR2 FYNNEI. Trimming cost V 4 bases and J 7 bases; bases outside gene matches: 9. In DNA form, the CDR3 reads TGTGCCAGCAGTGGGACAGGGCCTTTGGGAGAGCAGTACTTC. Translated, it gives CASSGTGPLGEQYF.

The V gene is TRBV11-2, the J gene TRBJ1-5; D remains ambiguous. The CDR3 runs 13 residues. V lost 1 base, J lost 5 bases, and 6 bases lay in between. CDR1 SGHAT and CDR2 FQNNGV come from the germline V gene. The chain's CDR3 is CASSLGGYQPQHF. In DNA form, the CDR3 reads TGTGCCAGCAGCTTAGGAGGGTATCAGCCCCAGCATTTT.

The J gene is TRBJ2-3, the V gene TRBV30, with 8 bases fitting TRBD2. Germline loops: CDR1 GTSNPN, CDR2 SVGIG (reference sequence). The CDR3 is 13 residues long. V lost 4 bases and J lost 3; bases outside the gene matches: 3. CDR3 coding DNA: TGTGCCTGGAATCCGGGAGGGACAGATACGCAGTATTTT. This translates into CAWNPGGTDTQYF. The complete variable domain, with remaining parts taken from reference TRBV30 and TRBJ2-3, reads SQTIHQWPATLVQPVGSPLSLECTVEGTSNPNLYWYRQAAGRGLQLLFYSVGIGQISSEVPQNLSASRPQDRQFILSSKKLLLSDSGFYLCAWNPGGTDTQYFGPGTRLTVL.

This clone is classed as medium-sized. The chain uses TRBV6-5 and TRBJ1-1, with D possibly matching TRBD1 (6 bases). Germline CDR1 reads MNHEY; CDR2 reads SVGAGI. V was cut by 6 bases and J by 4 bases, with 15 bases left in between. The CDR3 has 14 amino acids. CDR3 nucleotides: TGTGCCAGCAGGATACAGGGCGGCGGCACTGAAGCTTTCTTT. This sequence encodes CASRIQGGGTEAFF.

This rearrangement joins TRBV30 to TRBJ1-2, with TRBD1 matching over 7 bases. The CDR3 is 15 residues long. Germline values: CDR1 GTSNPN, CDR2 SVGIG (reference sequence). V was pared by 1 base and J by 1 base, with 6 bases of the junction left unmatched. The CDR3 is CAWSGMGQINYGYTF. In DNA, the CDR3 is TGTGCCTGGAGTGGTATGGGACAGATTAACTATGGCTACACCTTC. Drawing the rest from reference TRBV30 and TRBJ1-2, the complete variable domain is SQTIHQWPATLVQPVGSPLSLECTVEGTSNPNLYWYRQAAGRGLQLLFYSVGIGQISSEVPQNLSASRPQDRQFILSSKKLLLSDSGFYLCAWSGMGQINYGYTFGSGTRLTVV.

The chain couples TRBV30 to TRBJ1-6; D is uncertain. Trimming pared 2 bases from V and 7 bases from J, leaving 12 bases between. The CDR3 consists of 14 residues. Germline V CDR1 and CDR2: GTSNPN, SVGIG (reference sequence). The CDR3 coding sequence is TGTGCCTGGAGTAAAGGACCGGGGAATTCACCCCTCCACTTT. It specifies CAWSKGPGNSPLHF. The full variable domain, its missing parts supplied by reference TRBV30 and TRBJ1-6, is SQTIHQWPATLVQPVGSPLSLECTVEGTSNPNLYWYRQAAGRGLQLLFYSVGIGQISSEVPQNLSASRPQDRQFILSSKKLLLSDSGFYLCAWSKGPGNSPLHFGNGTRLTVT.

The genes are TRBV25-1 and TRBJ1-1; unclear D gene. V was shortened by 2 bases and J by 1 base, with 14 bases between the two germline ends. Germline values: CDR1 MGHDK, CDR2 SYGVNS. The CDR3 covers 16 residues. CDR3 protein: CASSENNRAGNTEAFF. CDR3 DNA: TGTGCCAGCAGTGAAAATAACCGAGCGGGGAACACTGAAGCTTTCTTT. Full variable domain (rest looked up from reference TRBV25-1 and TRBJ1-1): EADIYQTPRYLVIGTGKKITLECSQTMGHDKMYWYQQDPGMELHLIHYSYGVNSTEKGDLSSESTVSRIRTEHFPLTLESARPSHTSQYLCASSENNRAGNTEAFFGQGTRLTVV.

The CDR3 region is CASSYERGGETQYF. The DNA of the CDR3 is TGTGCCAGCAGTTACGAAAGGGGCGGCGAGACCCAGTACTTC. The rearrangement uses TRBV6-5 and TRBJ2-5; D perhaps matches TRBD1 (5 bases). Germline V CDR1 and CDR2: MNHEY, SVGAGI. With 2 bases removed from V and 5 bases from J, the gap between germline ends came to 12 bases. This CDR3 has 14 amino acids.

This chain links TRBV6-5 with TRBJ2-1, with TRBD2 as a possible D gene (6 bases). Germline-derived CDR1 and CDR2 are MNHEY and SVGAGI. The CDR3 runs 15 residues. Trimming cost V 5 bases and J 6 bases, with 17 bases left between them. The CDR3 is CASSLRDGATNEQFF. CDR3 bases: TGTGCCAGCAGTCTGCGGGACGGAGCTACCAATGAGCAGTTCTTC.

J is TRBJ1-5 and V is TRBV19, with TRBD1 matching 11 bases. V gave up 1 base and J gave up 7 bases; unmatched junction bases: 15. The V gene's germline CDR1 is LNHDA and CDR2 SQIVND (reference sequence). The CDR3 sequence is 19 residues long. CDR3 in amino acids: CASSIGPTFGTGGGQPQHF. CDR3 nucleotides: TGTGCCAGTAGTATAGGCCCTACTTTCGGGACAGGGGGTGGACAGCCCCAGCATTTT. The entire variable domain, with the rest obtained from reference TRBV19 and TRBJ1-5, is as follows: DGGITQSPKYLFRKEGQNVTLSCEQNLNHDAMYWYRQDPGQGLRLIYYSQIVNDFQKGDIAEGYSVSREKKESFPLTVTSAQKNPTAFYLCASSIGPTFGTGGGQPQHFGDGTRLSIL.

This chain links TRBV30 with TRBJ2-2; D gene ambiguous. CDR1 and CDR2 (germline): GTSNPN, SVGIG (reference sequence). CDR3 size: 13 residues. Deletions cut 1 base from V and 6 bases from J, with 9 bases between. CDR3 sequence: CAWSAQESGELFF. DNA for the CDR3: TGTGCCTGGAGTGCCCAGGAATCCGGGGAGCTGTTTTTT.

The V and J genes are TRBV11-3 and TRBJ2-3; D unclear. Germline CDR1 reads SGHNT; CDR2 reads YENEEA. The CDR3 has 12 residues. Trimming took 4 bases from V and 2 from J, leaving 4 bases between them. This CDR3 reads CASSSNTDTQYF. CDR3 nucleotides: TGTGCCAGCAGCTCCAACACAGATACGCAGTATTTT. Supplemented by reference TRBV11-3 and TRBJ2-3, the full variable domain reads EAGVVQSPRYKIIEKKQPVAFWCNPISGHNTLYWYLQNLGQGPELLIRYENEEAVDDSQLPKDRFSAERLKGVDSTLKIQPAELGDSAVYLCASSSNTDTQYFGPGTRLTVL.

The chain combines TRBV29-1 with TRBJ2-1; 10 nucleotides match TRBD2. J gave up 2 bases and V 7 bases, and 8 bases lay outside the gene matches. This CDR3 comprises 15 residues. Germline V CDR1 and CDR2: SQVTM, ANQGSEA. The CDR3 region is CSALSGRAPYNEQFF. CDR3 sequence (DNA): TGCAGCGCCTTAAGCGGGAGGGCCCCCTACAATGAGCAGTTCTTC.

This clone was detected a few times. The rearrangement links TRBV5-1 to TRBJ2-1; 10 bases match TRBD2. Trimming cost V 1 base and J 6 bases; bases outside gene matches: 13. The V gene's germline CDR1 is SGHRS and CDR2 YFSETQ. The CDR3 runs 18 residues. The chain's CDR3 is CASSLQPSGGESLNEQFF. CDR3 coding DNA: TGCGCCAGCAGCTTGCAACCTAGCGGGGGCGAATCCCTCAATGAGCAGTTCTTC.

This chain's CDR3 is CASSGLGRLNTEAFF. The DNA of the CDR3 is TGTGCCAGCAGTGGTTTGGGCAGATTGAACACTGAAGCTTTCTTT. V and J are TRBV6-1 and TRBJ1-1, with unresolved D. Per germline, CDR1 MNHNS and CDR2 SASEGT. The CDR3 is made up of 15 amino acids. V gave up 4 bases and J gave up 0 bases, with 12 bases separating them.

The V gene is TRBV6-5, the J gene TRBJ2-7, with 7 bases identical to TRBD2. The CDR3 contains 15 residues. Germline V gives CDR1 MNHEY, CDR2 SVGAGI. The ends lost 2 bases at V and 5 bases at J; junction bases unmatched: 9. The CDR3 nucleotides are TGTGCCAGCAGTTACGTACCGGGAGGTCGAAACGAGCAGTACTTC. Translating gives CASSYVPGGRNEQYF.

The genes are TRBV11-2 and TRBJ1-1; D is unresolved. The CDR3 sequence is 15 residues long. Germline V CDR1 and CDR2: SGHAT, FQNNGV. The germline V and J ends were trimmed by 8 bases and 2 bases, with 18 bases remaining between them. The CDR3 coding sequence is TGTGCCAGCGGGGTCGAGGGCCTTAAAAACACTGAAGCTTTCTTT. Protein: CASGVEGLKNTEAFF.

This clone was detected ten times or more. The V and J genes are TRBV19 and TRBJ2-3; 11 bases align to TRBD2. Losses at the gene ends were 6 bases for V and 3 bases for J; bases not matched to a gene: 2. The CDR3 has 14 residues. Germline V gene lookup returns CDR1 LNHDA and CDR2 SQIVND (reference sequence). CDR3 region: CASSGLAGTDTQYF. DNA of the CDR3: TGTGCCAGTAGCGGACTAGCGGGTACAGATACGCAGTATTTT.

The genes are TRBV29-1 and TRBJ2-1; D is uncertain. The V end lost 4 bases, the J end lost 1 base, and 8 bases lay between the germline ends. Germline CDR1 reads SQVTM; CDR2 reads ANQGSEA. There are 13 residues in the CDR3. In DNA, the CDR3 is TGCAGCGTTGTCCCCGAGTCCTACAATGAGCAGTTCTTC. Its translation is CSVVPESYNEQFF.